Listed here are 5 T cell receptor beta chains from one sample, sequenced in a study of T cell clonotyping in hematopoietic cell transplantation. The protocol was immunoSEQ multiplex PCR, while the TCRdb copy is restricted to in-frame clones and leaves out a portion. The sample has 10,000 to 15,000 clones, roughly 45% seen once. Sequencing was done on a sample of peripheral blood mononuclear cells. The receptors derive from a man aged 45 to 65 in good health. Some clones in this sample may be carry-over from other donors' samples.

The V call is TRBV30, the J call TRBJ2-7; TRBD2 agrees at 16 bases. Germline lookup yields CDR1 GTSNPN and CDR2 SVGIG (reference sequence). The CDR3 runs to 16 residues. The trim removed 2 bases at V and 5 bases at J, leaving 6 bases unmatched. The CDR3: CAWSSGLAGGTDEQYF. CDR3 DNA sequence: TGTGCCTGGAGTTCGGGACTAGCGGGAGGGACTGACGAGCAGTACTTC. Filled out from reference TRBV30 and TRBJ2-7, the complete variable domain reads SQTIHQWPATLVQPVGSPLSLECTVEGTSNPNLYWYRQAAGRGLQLLFYSVGIGQISSEVPQNLSASRPQDRQFILSSKKLLLSDSGFYLCAWSSGLAGGTDEQYFGPGTRLTVT.

The gene calls are TRBV6-1 and TRBJ2-1; a possible D gene is TRBD1 (6 bases). Per germline, CDR1 MNHNS and CDR2 SASEGT. Trimming took off 3 bases at V and 9 bases at J, with 6 bases between the two ends. The CDR3 is made up of 11 amino acids. This CDR3 is CASSDRGEQFF. Written as DNA, the CDR3 is TGTGCCAGCAGTGACAGGGGTGAGCAGTTCTTC.

This clone has only a few counts. This chain joins TRBV7-8 and TRBJ2-2; D gene uncertain. Germline V CDR1 and CDR2: SGHVS, FQNEAQ. V lost 5 bases, J lost 8 bases, and 18 bases lay in between. The CDR3 totals 15 residues. The CDR3 bases are TGTGCCAGCAGCGCGTACAACAGCGCCTTGGGGGAGCTGTTTTTT. This translates into CASSAYNSALGELFF. Drawing the rest from reference TRBV7-8 and TRBJ2-2, the complete variable domain is GAGVSQSPRYKVAKRGQDVALRCDPISGHVSLFWYQQALGQGPEFLTYFQNEAQLDKSGLPSDRFFAERPEGSVSTLKIQRTQQEDSAVYLCASSAYNSALGELFFGEGSRLTVL.

This chain links TRBV2 with TRBJ1-2; 8 bases fit TRBD1. The length of the CDR3 is 15 residues. The junction had 10 bases not matched to a gene; V was cut back by 6 bases and J by 4 bases. Germline assignment: CDR1 SNHLY and CDR2 FYNNEI. This chain's CDR3 is CASRPQGAQAYGYTF. The CDR3 nucleotides read TGTGCCAGCAGACCCCAGGGGGCACAGGCCTATGGCTACACCTTC.

The CDR3 DNA is TGTGCCTGGAGTGACGGGGAAGGCTACACCTTC. Its translation is CAWSDGEGYTF. This chain joins TRBV30 and TRBJ1-2; D unclear. The CDR3 runs 11 residues. The V end was cut by 1 base, the J end by 8 bases, with 8 bases between. Germline lookup yields CDR1 GTSNPN and CDR2 SVGIG (reference sequence).